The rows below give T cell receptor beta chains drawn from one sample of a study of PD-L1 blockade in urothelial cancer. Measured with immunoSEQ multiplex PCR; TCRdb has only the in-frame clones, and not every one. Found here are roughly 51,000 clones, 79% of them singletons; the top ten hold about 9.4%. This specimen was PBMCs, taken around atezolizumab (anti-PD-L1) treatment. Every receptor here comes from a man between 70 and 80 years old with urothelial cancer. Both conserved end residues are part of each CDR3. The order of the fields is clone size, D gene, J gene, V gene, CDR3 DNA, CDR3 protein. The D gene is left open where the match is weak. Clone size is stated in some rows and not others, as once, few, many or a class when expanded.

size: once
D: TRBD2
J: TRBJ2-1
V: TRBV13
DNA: TGTGCCAGCAGCTATCGACTAGCGGGAGGACTCTACAATGAGCAGTTCTTC
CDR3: CASSYRLAGGLYNEQFF

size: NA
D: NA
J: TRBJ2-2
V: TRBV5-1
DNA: TGCGCCAGCAGCTTGGCCGGGGGTCCCGGGGAGCTGTTTTTT
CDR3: CASSLAGGPGELFF

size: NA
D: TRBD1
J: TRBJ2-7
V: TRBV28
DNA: TGTGCCAGCAGTTCCGCCGGGACAGGTTACTACGAGCAGTACTTC
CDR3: CASSSAGTGYYEQYF

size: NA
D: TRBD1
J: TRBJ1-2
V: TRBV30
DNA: TGTGCCTGGACAGGGACAGGGGAGGACTATGGCTACACCTTC
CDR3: CAWTGTGEDYGYTF

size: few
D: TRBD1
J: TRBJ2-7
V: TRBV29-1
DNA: TGCAGCGTTCTGGGACAGGGGAGGTACGAGCAGTACTTC
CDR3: CSVLGQGRYEQYF

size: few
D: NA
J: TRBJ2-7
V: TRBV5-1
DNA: TGCGCCAGCAGCTTGCACTCGGGACTCCGAACTTCCGAGCAGTACTTC
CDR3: CASSLHSGLRTSEQYF

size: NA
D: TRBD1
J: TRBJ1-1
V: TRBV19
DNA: TGTGCCAGTAGCAGGGACAGGGAAAGGGGGGGGTTCCGTCTCTTT
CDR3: CASSRDRERGGFRLF

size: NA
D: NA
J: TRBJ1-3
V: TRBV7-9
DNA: TGTGCCAGCAACCCCCGGGGAAACACCATATATTTT
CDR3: CASNPRGNTIYF

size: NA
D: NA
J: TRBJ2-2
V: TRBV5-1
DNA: TGCGCCAGCAGCTTGAGCCGGAGCCTCCTCCCCGGGGAGCTGTTTTTT
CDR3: CASSLSRSLLPGELFF

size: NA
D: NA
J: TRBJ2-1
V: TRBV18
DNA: TGTGCCAGCTCACCACCTCTGGCAGGGTACAATGAGCAGTTCTTC
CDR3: CASSPPLAGYNEQFF

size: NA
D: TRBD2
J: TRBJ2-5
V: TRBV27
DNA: TGTGCCAGCAGTTTCACTAGCGGCGGTCCCCAAGAGACCCAGTACTTC
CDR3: CASSFTSGGPQETQYF

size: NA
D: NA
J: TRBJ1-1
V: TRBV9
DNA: TGTGCCAGCAGCGCCACGAACTTGGGGGGGAACACTGAAGCTTTCTTT
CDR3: CASSATNLGGNTEAFF

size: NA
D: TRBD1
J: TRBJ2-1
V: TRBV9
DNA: TGTGCCAGCACCCTAGGGACAGGGGCTAGGAATGAGCAGTTCTTC
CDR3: CASTLGTGARNEQFF

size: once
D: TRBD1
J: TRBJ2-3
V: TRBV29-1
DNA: TGCAGCGTCGAGGGGACAGGCATGGGTACGCAGTATTTT
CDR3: CSVEGTGMGTQYF

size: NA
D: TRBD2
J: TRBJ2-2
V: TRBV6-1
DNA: TGTGCCAGCGGTCGGGAGGAGGTCGGGGAGCTGTTTTTT
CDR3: CASGREEVGELFF

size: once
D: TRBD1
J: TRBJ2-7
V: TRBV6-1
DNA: TGTGCCAGCAGTGAAGCGACAGGGGATGACTACGAGCAGTACTTC
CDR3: CASSEATGDDYEQYF

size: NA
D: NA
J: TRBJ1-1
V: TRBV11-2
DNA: TGTGCCAGCAGCTTAGCTGGGGGGGACACTGAAGCTTTCTTT
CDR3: CASSLAGGDTEAFF

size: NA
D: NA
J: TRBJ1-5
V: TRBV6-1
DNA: TGTGCCAGCAATCTGGGAGGTAGCAATCAGCCCCAGCATTTT
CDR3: CASNLGGSNQPQHF

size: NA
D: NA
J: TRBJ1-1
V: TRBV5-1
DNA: TGCGCCAGCAGCTTGGAACAGGGAAAACGAACTGAAGCTTTCTTT
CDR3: CASSLEQGKRTEAFF

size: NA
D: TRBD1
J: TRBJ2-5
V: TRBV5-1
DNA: TGCGCCAGCAGCTTGGGACAGGGTCGTACTCTGGAGACCCAGTACTTC
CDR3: CASSLGQGRTLETQYF

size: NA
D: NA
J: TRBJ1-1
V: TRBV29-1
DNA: TGCAGCGCGCAGGGAACTTTCTTT
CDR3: CSAQGTFF

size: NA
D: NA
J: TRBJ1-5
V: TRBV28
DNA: TGTGCCAGCAGTTTTCCCGACAGTTTCAATCAGCCCCAGCATTTT
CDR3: CASSFPDSFNQPQHF

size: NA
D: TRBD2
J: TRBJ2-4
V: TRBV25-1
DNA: TGTGCCAGCAGTGCTTGGGAGGCGGGAGGGAACATTCAGTACTTC
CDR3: CASSAWEAGGNIQYF

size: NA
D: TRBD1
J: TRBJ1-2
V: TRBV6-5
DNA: TGTGCCAGCAGTTTCGGGACAGGACGGGGCTACACCTTC
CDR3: CASSFGTGRGYTF

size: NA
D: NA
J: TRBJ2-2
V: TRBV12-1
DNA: TGTGCCAGCAGCCGTAAGACAGGGATAACCAACACCGGGGAGCTGTTTTTT
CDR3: CASSRKTGITNTGELFF

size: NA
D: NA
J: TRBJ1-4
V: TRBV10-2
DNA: TGCGCCAGCAGTGAGGGCAGGGTTAATGAAAAACTGTTTTTT
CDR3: CASSEGRVNEKLFF

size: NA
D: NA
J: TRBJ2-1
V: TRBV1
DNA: TGCACCAGCAGCCAGCAACTAGCAAGCTCCTACAATGAGCAGTTCTTC
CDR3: CTSSQQLASSYNEQFF

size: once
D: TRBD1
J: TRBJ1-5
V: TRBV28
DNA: TGTGCCAGCAAGTTTCCCGGGACAGGGGTTCAGCCCCAGCATTTT
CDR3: CASKFPGTGVQPQHF

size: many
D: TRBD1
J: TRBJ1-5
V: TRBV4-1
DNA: TGCGCCAGCAGCCAGAGACAGGGGAACGATCAGCCCCAGCATTTT
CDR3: CASSQRQGNDQPQHF

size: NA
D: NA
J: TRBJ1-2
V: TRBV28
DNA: TGTGCCAGCAGCCTGCCCGGGGGAGGGGAGGGCTACACCTTC
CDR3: CASSLPGGGEGYTF

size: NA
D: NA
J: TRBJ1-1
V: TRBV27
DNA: TGTGCCAGCGGTAGGAAGTCAACAGGGTGGGGGTTTGCCGATGAAGCTTTCTTT
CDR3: CASGRKSTGWGFADEAFF

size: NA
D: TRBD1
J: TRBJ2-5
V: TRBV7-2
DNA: TGTGCCAGCAGCCCTGGGGGACAGAAAGAGACCCAGTACTTC
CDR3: CASSPGGQKETQYF

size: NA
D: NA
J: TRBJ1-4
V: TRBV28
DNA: TGTGCCAGCACTCTAGGGGGGGCGGCTAATGAAAAACTGTTTTTT
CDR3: CASTLGGAANEKLFF

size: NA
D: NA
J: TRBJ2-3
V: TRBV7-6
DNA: TGTGCCAGCAGCTTAGGTATTAGCACAGATACGCAGTATTTT
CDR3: CASSLGISTDTQYF

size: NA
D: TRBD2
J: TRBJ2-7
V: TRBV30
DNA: TGTGCCTGGGGAGCGGGGCCCTACGAGCAGTACTTC
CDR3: CAWGAGPYEQYF

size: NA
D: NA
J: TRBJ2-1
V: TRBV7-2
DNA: TGTGCCAGCAGCTTAGAAGTCCTAGTCGGTAATGAGCAGTTCTTC
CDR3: CASSLEVLVGNEQFF

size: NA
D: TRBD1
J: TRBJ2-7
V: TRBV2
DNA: TGTGCCAGCAGTCCCGGGACAGGGCCGGTGGACGAGCAGTACTTC
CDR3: CASSPGTGPVDEQYF

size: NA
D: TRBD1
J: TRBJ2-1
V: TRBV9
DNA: TGTGCCAGCAGCGTAGGGGGGACAGGGGGCCCAAATGAGCAGTTCTTC
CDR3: CASSVGGTGGPNEQFF

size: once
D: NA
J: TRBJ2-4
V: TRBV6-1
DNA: TGTGCCAGCAGTCCTCAAGCGAGCAAAAACATTCAGTACTTC
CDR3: CASSPQASKNIQYF

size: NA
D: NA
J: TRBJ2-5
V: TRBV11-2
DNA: TGTGCCAGCAGCTTAGGGGGACATCAGGGTGAGACCCAGTACTTC
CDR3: CASSLGGHQGETQYF